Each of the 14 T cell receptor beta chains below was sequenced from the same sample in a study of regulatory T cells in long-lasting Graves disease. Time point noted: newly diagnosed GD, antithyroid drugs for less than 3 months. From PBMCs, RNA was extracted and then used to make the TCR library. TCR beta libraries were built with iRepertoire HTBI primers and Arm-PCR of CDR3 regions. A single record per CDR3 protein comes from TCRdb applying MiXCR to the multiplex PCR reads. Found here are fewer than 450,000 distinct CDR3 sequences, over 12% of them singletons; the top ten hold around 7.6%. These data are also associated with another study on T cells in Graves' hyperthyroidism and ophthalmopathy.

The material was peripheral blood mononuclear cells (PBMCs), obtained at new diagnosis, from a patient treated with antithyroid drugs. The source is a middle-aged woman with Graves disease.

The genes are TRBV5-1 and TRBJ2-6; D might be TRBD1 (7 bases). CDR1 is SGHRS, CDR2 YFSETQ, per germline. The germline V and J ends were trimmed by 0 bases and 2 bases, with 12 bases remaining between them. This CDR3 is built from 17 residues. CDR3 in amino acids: CASSLGSGGTGANVLTF. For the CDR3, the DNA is TGCGCCAGCAGCTTGGGCTCAGGGGGGACTGGGGCCAACGTCCTGACTTTC.

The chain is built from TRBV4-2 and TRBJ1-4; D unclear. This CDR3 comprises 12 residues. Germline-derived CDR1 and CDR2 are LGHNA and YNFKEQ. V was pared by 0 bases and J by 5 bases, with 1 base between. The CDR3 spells CASSQENEKLFF. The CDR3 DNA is TGTGCCAGCAGCCAAGAAAATGAAAAACTGTTTTTT.

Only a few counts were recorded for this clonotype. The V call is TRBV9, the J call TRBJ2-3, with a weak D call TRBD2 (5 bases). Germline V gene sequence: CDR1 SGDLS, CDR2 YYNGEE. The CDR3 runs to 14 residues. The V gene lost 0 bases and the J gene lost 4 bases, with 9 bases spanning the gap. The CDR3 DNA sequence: TGTGCCAGCAGCGTAGATAGGGAGTCAGATACGCAGTATTTT. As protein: CASSVDRESDTQYF.

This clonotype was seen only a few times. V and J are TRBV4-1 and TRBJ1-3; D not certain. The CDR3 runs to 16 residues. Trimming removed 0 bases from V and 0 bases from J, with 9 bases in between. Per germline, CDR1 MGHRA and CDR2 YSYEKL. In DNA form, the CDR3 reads TGCGCCAGCAGCCAAGAGGGGTCGGGCTCTGGAAACACCATATATTTT. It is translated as CASSQEGSGSGNTIYF.

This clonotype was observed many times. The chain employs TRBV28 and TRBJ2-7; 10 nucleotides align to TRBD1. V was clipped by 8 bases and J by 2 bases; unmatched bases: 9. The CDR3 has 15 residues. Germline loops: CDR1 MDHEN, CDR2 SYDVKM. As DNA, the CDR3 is TGTGCCAGCCGGGGGGGGGACAGGGGACCCTACGAGCAGTACTTC. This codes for CASRGGDRGPYEQYF.

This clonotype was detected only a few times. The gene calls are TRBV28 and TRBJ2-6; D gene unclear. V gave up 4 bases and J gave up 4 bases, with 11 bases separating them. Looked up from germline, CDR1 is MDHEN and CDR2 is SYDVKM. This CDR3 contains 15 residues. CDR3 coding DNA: TGTGCCAGCAGTTCTGCCGGGTCCGGGGCCAACGTCCTGACTTTC. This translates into CASSSAGSGANVLTF.

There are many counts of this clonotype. CDR3 nucleotides: TGTGCCAGCAGTCACCGGGGCCAAGGTCCTATCGAGCAGTACTTC. Translated: CASSHRGQGPIEQYF. The V and J genes are TRBV12-3 or TRBV12-4 and TRBJ2-7; D is perhaps TRBD1 or TRBD2 (5 bases each). This CDR3 has 15 amino acids. Deletions cut 5 bases from V and 6 bases from J, with 20 bases between.

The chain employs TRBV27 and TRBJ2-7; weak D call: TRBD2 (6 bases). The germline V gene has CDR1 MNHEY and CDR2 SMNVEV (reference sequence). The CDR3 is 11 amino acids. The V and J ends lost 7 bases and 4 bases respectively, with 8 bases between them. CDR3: CASKAGYEQYF. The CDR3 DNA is TGTGCCAGCAAGGCGGGGTACGAGCAGTACTTC.

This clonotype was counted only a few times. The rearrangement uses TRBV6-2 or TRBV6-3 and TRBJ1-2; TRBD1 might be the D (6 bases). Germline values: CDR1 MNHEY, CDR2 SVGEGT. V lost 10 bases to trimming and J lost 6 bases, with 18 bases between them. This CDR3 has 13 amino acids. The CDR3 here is CATNRQAGDGYTF. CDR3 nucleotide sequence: TGTGCCACTAATCGACAGGCCGGGGATGGCTACACCTTC.

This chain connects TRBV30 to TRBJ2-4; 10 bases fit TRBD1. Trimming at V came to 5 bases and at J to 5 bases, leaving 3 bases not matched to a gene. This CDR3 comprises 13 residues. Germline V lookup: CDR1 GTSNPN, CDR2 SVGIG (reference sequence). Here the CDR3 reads CAWGTGVENIQYF. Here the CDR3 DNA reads TGTGCCTGGGGGACAGGGGTTGAAAACATTCAGTACTTC.

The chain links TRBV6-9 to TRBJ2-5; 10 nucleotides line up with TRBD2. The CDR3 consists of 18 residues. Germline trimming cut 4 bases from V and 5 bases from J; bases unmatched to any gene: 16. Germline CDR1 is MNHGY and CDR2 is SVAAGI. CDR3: CASSSSPRPSGRGETQYF. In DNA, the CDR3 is TGTGCCAGCAGTTCCAGTCCTCGCCCTAGCGGGAGAGGGGAGACCCAGTACTTC.

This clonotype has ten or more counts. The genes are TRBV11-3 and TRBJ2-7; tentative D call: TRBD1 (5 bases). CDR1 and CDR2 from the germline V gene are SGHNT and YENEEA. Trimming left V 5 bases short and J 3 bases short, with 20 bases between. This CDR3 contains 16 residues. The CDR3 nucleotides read TGTGCCAGCAGCCCGACCCCCGGCAGGGATGACTACGAGCAGTACTTC. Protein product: CASSPTPGRDDYEQYF.

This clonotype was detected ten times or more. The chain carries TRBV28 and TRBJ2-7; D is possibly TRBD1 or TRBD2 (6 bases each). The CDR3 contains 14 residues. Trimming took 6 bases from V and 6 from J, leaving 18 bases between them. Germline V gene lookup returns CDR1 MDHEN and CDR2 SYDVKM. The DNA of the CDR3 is TGTGCCAGCAGCCAGGGGATCTTAGCGGCCGAGCAGTACTTC. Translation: CASSQGILAAEQYF. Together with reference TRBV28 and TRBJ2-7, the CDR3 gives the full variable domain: DVKVTQSSRYLVKRTGEKVFLECVQDMDHENMFWYRQDPGLGLRLIYFSYDVKMKEKGDIPEGYSVSREKKERFSLILESASTNQTSMYLCASSQGILAAEQYFGPGTRLTVT.

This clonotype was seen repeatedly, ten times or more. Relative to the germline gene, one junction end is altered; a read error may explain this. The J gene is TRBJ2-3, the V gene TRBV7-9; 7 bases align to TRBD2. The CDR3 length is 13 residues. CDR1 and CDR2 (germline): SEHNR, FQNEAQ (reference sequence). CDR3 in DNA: TGTGCCAGCAGCCTAGCGGTCACAGATACGCAGTATTTT. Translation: CASSLAVTDTQYF.